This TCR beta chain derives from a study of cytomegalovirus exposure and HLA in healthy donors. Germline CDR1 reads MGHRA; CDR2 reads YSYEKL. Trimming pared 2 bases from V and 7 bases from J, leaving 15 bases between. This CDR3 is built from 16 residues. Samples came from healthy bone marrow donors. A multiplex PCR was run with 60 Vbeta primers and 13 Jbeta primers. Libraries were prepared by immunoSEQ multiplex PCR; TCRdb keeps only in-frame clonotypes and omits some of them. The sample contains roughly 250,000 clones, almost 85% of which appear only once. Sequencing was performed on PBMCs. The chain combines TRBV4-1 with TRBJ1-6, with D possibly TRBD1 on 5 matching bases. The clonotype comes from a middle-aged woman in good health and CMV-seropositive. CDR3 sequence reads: CASSQYDSSLNSPLHF. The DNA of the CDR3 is TGCGCCAGCAGCCAATACGACAGTAGCTTAAATTCACCCCTCCACTTT.